The source of this T cell receptor beta chain is a study of cytomegalovirus exposure and HLA in healthy donors. Primers included in the PCR were 60 Vbeta and 13 Jbeta primers. Assay used: immunoSEQ multiplex PCR; TCRdb lists only in-frame clones, some missing. The sample shows 100,000 or so clones, 75% of them seen only once. The clonotype comes from a man aged 50-60 years in good health and CMV-seronegative. The sample comprised PBMCs.

Here the CDR3 reads CACKQSRSSYNEQFF. Here the CDR3 DNA reads TGTGCCTGTAAGCAGTCGCGGAGCTCCTACAATGAGCAGTTCTTC. The chain couples TRBV2 to TRBJ2-1; D is unresolved. Trimming removed 11 bases from V and 0 bases from J, with 17 bases in between. Per the germline V gene, CDR1 is SNHLY and CDR2 is FYNNEI. The CDR3 length is 15 residues.